This T cell receptor (beta chain) appears in the sequencing data of a study of T cell responses to AZD1222 COVID-19 vaccine. General study findings and limits: Vaccine-related CD4 TCRs covered spike, predominating at 160-218 and 743-854.

With respect to this clone: Its antigen remains unknown.

The CDR3 covers 16 residues. The trim removed 2 bases at V and 3 bases at J, leaving 7 bases unmatched. The germline V gene has CDR1 MNHEY and CDR2 SMNVEV (reference sequence). Some clones are missing from TCRdb's copy, which holds only in-frame ones; the method was immunoSEQ multiplex PCR. The sample has some 110,000 clones; 80% to 85% are singletons. The sample was peripheral blood, taken on day 0 of AZD1222 vaccination. The gene calls are TRBV27 and TRBJ2-1, with 7 bases fitting TRBD1. This receptor was taken from an adult in good health. CDR3 loop: CASSLIGRGYYNEQFF. The CDR3 DNA reads TGTGCCAGCAGTTTAATTGGCAGGGGGTACTACAATGAGCAGTTCTTC.